The T cell receptor beta chain described here comes from a study of blood T cell repertoires in COVID-19. The table came from immunoSEQ multiplex PCR; TCRdb's copy has only in-frame clones and leaves some out. This table has roughly 73,000 clones, nearly 90% appearing once. The germline V gene encodes CDR1 LNHDA and CDR2 SQIVND (reference sequence). The length of the CDR3 is 14 residues. V was clipped by 6 bases and J by 6 bases, with 16 bases between them. Material: peripheral blood. The clonotype was recovered from an elderly man with acute or convalescent COVID-19. The gene calls are TRBV19 and TRBJ2-3; the D gene is possibly TRBD2 (7 bases). The CDR3 sequence is CASSPSGGQDTQYF. DNA of the CDR3: TGTGCCAGTAGCCCCTCCGGGGGGCAGGATACGCAGTATTTT.